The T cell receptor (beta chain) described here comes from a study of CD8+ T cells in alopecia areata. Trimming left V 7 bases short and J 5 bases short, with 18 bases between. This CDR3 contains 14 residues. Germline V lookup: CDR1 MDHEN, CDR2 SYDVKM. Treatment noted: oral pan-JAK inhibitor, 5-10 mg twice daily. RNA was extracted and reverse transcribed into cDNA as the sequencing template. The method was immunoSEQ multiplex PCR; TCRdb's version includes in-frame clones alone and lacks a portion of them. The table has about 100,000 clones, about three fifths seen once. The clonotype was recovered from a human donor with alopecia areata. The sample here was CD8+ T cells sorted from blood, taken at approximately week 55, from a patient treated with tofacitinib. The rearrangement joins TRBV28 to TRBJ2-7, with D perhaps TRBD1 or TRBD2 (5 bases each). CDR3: CASTPRGTGDEQYF. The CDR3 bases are TGTGCCAGCACCCCGAGAGGGACGGGCGACGAGCAGTACTTC. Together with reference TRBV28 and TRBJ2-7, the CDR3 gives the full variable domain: DVKVTQSSRYLVKRTGEKVFLECVQDMDHENMFWYRQDPGLGLRLIYFSYDVKMKEKGDIPEGYSVSREKKERFSLILESASTNQTSMYLCASTPRGTGDEQYFGPGTRLTVT.